The sequence of this T cell receptor beta chain was determined in a study of blood T cell repertoires in COVID-19. Study background: Collection of acute and convalescent COVID-19 samples took place in the United States, Italy and Spain. PBMCs, B-cell-depleted T cells, or T cells provided the cDNA or gDNA that made up the material.

Per the original methods: Estimated nucleated cell counts came from reference gene primer amplification. TCRdb's table, derived via immunoSEQ multiplex PCR, lists solely in-frame clones and lacks some. That table supplies the V and J calls and clone size; D and trimming were determined from the DNA. The table shows just over 250,000 clones, with 70% to 90% occurring only once. Looked up from germline, CDR1 is SQVTM and CDR2 is ANQGSEA. Trimming removed 6 bases from V and 5 bases from J; junction bases left unmatched: 13. The length of the CDR3 is 15 residues. This clonotype was sampled from a woman in her 50s with acute or convalescent COVID-19. The chain couples TRBV29-1 to TRBJ2-5, with 9 nucleotides matching TRBD1. Input material: peripheral blood. CDR3 amino acids: CSVGPGQGGPETQYF. For the CDR3, the DNA is TGCAGCGTAGGCCCGGGACAGGGAGGGCCCGAGACCCAGTACTTC.